These 14 T cell receptor beta chains originate from one sample sequenced in a study of early T cells in non-severe SARS-CoV-2 infection. TCRdb re-analysed the 5' RACE reads in MiXCR, keeping a single row per CDR3 protein. The sample has tens of thousands of distinct CDR3 sequences; 16% are singletons. The material was whole blood, obtained at baseline. The origin of the receptors is an adult who was a healthcare worker with PCR-confirmed SARS-CoV-2 infection or an uninfected control (not recorded which).

This clonotype was observed a handful of times. In DNA, the CDR3 is TGTGCCACCGGTGGAAACTCCTACAATGAGCAGTTCTTC. This sequence encodes CATGGNSYNEQFF. This chain links TRBV24-1 with TRBJ2-1; D gene ambiguous. Trimming took 9 bases from V and 0 from J, leaving 8 bases between them. Germline CDR1 is KGHDR and CDR2 is SFDVKD. The CDR3 has 13 amino acids.

The CDR3 DNA follows: TGCAGTGCTAGAGAGGTAGCGGGAGACTACGAGCAGTACTTC. It translates to CSAREVAGDYEQYF. This sequence joins TRBV20-1 and TRBJ2-7; 9 nucleotides line up with TRBD2. CDR1 is DFQATT and CDR2 is SNEGSKA in the germline V gene (reference sequence). There are 14 residues in the CDR3. After removal of 0 bases from V and 3 bases from J, the junction contained 3 bases not matched to a gene.

This clonotype occurred a few times. The chain has TRBV7-3 and TRBJ1-1, with 7 bases lining up with TRBD1. With 5 bases clipped from V and 1 base from J, the junction kept 7 bases outside the gene matches. CDR1 is SGHTA and CDR2 is FQGTGA in the germline V gene. There are 15 residues in the CDR3. The CDR3 here is CASSRQGGQNTEAFF. Written as DNA, the CDR3 is TGTGCCAGCAGCCGCCAGGGGGGGCAGAACACTGAAGCTTTCTTT.

This clonotype appeared a few times. As DNA, the CDR3 is TGTGCCAGCAGCTACCCCCCCTCGGATACGCAGTATTTT. Translation gives CASSYPPSDTQYF. The gene calls are TRBV5-6 and TRBJ2-3; D unclear. Trimming removed 3 bases from V and 6 bases from J, with 11 bases in between. Germline V gives CDR1 SGHDT, CDR2 YYEEEE. The CDR3 covers 13 residues.

This clonotype appeared a few times. The rearrangement uses TRBV5-1 and TRBJ2-2; 7 positions match TRBD2. The CDR3 totals 16 residues. In germline, CDR1 is SGHRS, CDR2 YFSETQ. V was pared by 4 bases and J by 0 bases, with 6 bases of the junction left unmatched. The CDR3 protein is CASSPEGLANTGELFF. CDR3 bases: TGCGCCAGCAGCCCCGAAGGACTAGCGAACACCGGGGAGCTGTTTTTT.

This clonotype turned up a few times. The genes are TRBV5-1 and TRBJ1-1; TRBD1 aligns across 8 bases. The V gene's germline CDR1 is SGHRS and CDR2 YFSETQ. The CDR3 has 15 amino acids. J lost 4 bases, V lost 4 bases, and 9 bases had no gene match. The CDR3 sequence: CASSEGQVSGTEAFF. The DNA for the CDR3 is TGCGCCAGCAGCGAGGGACAGGTCTCCGGCACTGAAGCTTTCTTT.

This clonotype came up many times. The chain uses TRBV29-1 and TRBJ2-5, with D tentatively TRBD2 (5 bases). The CDR3 is 13 residues long. Trimming took 3 bases from V and 4 from J, leaving 12 bases between them. Germline loops: CDR1 SQVTM, CDR2 ANQGSEA. The CDR3: CSVEGLRGETQYF. CDR3 nucleotides: TGCAGCGTTGAGGGTCTCCGGGGAGAGACCCAGTACTTC. The whole variable domain, remainder taken from reference TRBV29-1 and TRBJ2-5, is SAVISQKPSRDICQRGTSLTIQCQVDSQVTMMFWYRQQPGQSLTLIATANQGSEATYESGFVIDKFPISRPNLTFSTLTVSNMSPEDSSIYLCSVEGLRGETQYFGPGTRLLVL.

The table lists this clonotype with a few counts. The CDR3 bases are TGCAGCGTTGGACTGCCTGAAGCGCAGACCTACAATGAGCAGTTCTTC. Its translation: CSVGLPEAQTYNEQFF. The chain recombines TRBV29-1 with TRBJ2-1; no firm D call. Per germline, CDR1 SQVTM and CDR2 ANQGSEA. This CDR3 comprises 16 residues. V dropped 4 bases and J dropped 2 bases, with 18 bases sitting between them.

This clonotype came up many times. The chain links TRBV7-2 to TRBJ1-5; the match to TRBD1 covers 7 bases. Losses at the gene ends were 4 bases for V and 7 bases for J; bases not matched to a gene: 7. The CDR3 runs 14 residues. Germline assignment: CDR1 SGHTA and CDR2 FQGNSA. For the CDR3, the DNA is TGTGCCAGCAGCTCCCGACAGGGCCTGCAGCCCCAGCATTTT. Translation: CASSSRQGLQPQHF.

In its sample, this clonotype was seen a few times. The chain links TRBV6-5 to TRBJ1-6; possible D gene TRBD1, 5 bases. The CDR3 is 18 residues long. CDR1 and CDR2 (germline): MNHEY, SVGAGI. V was shortened by 6 bases and J by 0 bases, with 18 bases between the two germline ends. CDR3 protein: CASRRRVQGSSYNSPLHF. CDR3 nucleotides: TGTGCCAGCAGACGCAGGGTGCAGGGAAGCTCCTATAATTCACCCCTCCACTTT.

The table lists this clonotype with a few counts. The chain carries TRBV7-8 and TRBJ1-1, with D maybe TRBD1 (6 bases). V shed 5 bases and J shed 1 base, with 14 bases lying between them. The CDR3 has 15 amino acids. Looked up from germline, CDR1 is SGHVS and CDR2 is FQNEAQ. The DNA for the CDR3 is TGTGCCAGCAGCGTAACAGGGTACACGAACACTGAAGCTTTCTTT. Protein sequence: CASSVTGYTNTEAFF. The full variable domain, in which reference TRBV7-8 and TRBJ1-1 provide the parts outside the CDR3, is GAGVSQSPRYKVAKRGQDVALRCDPISGHVSLFWYQQALGQGPEFLTYFQNEAQLDKSGLPSDRFFAERPEGSVSTLKIQRTQQEDSAVYLCASSVTGYTNTEAFFGQGTRLTVV.

This clonotype was seen a handful of times. The chain recombines TRBV10-3 with TRBJ2-2; D might be TRBD1 (5 bases). Germline V gene data show CDR1 as ENHRY and CDR2 as SYGVKD. This CDR3 is 14 amino acids long. Trimming pared 0 bases from V and 8 bases from J, leaving 10 bases between. CDR3 in amino acids: CAISESPGSGELFF. CDR3 DNA: TGTGCCATCAGTGAGTCGCCAGGGTCGGGGGAGCTGTTTTTT.

This clonotype was seen many times. The chain has TRBV6-4 and TRBJ2-6, with 7 bases matching TRBD1. Trimming at V came to 5 bases and at J to 6 bases, leaving 16 bases not matched to a gene. Germline V gene sequence: CDR1 MRHNA, CDR2 SNTAGT. The CDR3 length is 18 residues. CDR3 bases: TGTGCCAGCAGTCCCAGGTGGGGACAGTACGACTCGGCCAACGTCCTGACTTTC. Its translation is CASSPRWGQYDSANVLTF.

This chain links TRBV20-1 with TRBJ2-1; 8 bases line up with TRBD2. Germline CDR1 DFQATT, CDR2 SNEGSKA (reference sequence). V trimming: 0 bases; J trimming: 8 bases; junction bases outside the gene matches: 9. CDR3 length: 15 amino acids. DNA of the CDR3: TGCAGTGCTAGAGATCCAACTAGCGGTGGGGATGAGCAGTTCTTC. This translates into CSARDPTSGGDEQFF.